This T cell receptor (beta chain) was sequenced for a study of regulatory dendritic cells for organ transplantation. Clones were sequenced by immunoSEQ multiplex PCR, and TCRdb holds only the in-frame ones, with some missing. The sample carries some 35,000 clones, roughly nine tenths recorded once. Comment on this clone: As yet, its antigen is unknown.

Memory T cells were CD45RO+, naive were CD45RA+, sorted by FACS. Trimming shortened V by 5 bases and J by 3 bases, and 7 bases separated the two germline ends. This CDR3 comprises 13 residues. The germline gives CDR1 SNHLY, CDR2 FYNNEI. Study observations and caveats: Memory CD8+ clonal expansion seemed more limited with regulatory than mature dendritic cells. Memory CD8+ T cells were the most oligoclonal; naive cells were highly diverse. Resting memory CD8+ T cells held the most alloreactive clonotypes.

The sample taken for sequencing was naive CD4+ T cells from blood. Subset in this sample: CD45RA+ naive T cells. The clonotype was recovered from a human donor in good health. The chain uses TRBV2 and TRBJ2-2; no clear D. The CDR3 is CASSLGYTGELFF. The CDR3 nucleotides are TGTGCCAGCAGTCTTGGATACACCGGGGAGCTGTTTTTT.